Included here is one T cell receptor (beta chain) sequence, with context. Its antigen is currently unknown. This specimen comes from a study of cytomegalovirus exposure and HLA in healthy donors. PCR employed 60 Vbeta and 13 Jbeta primers. Assay: immunoSEQ multiplex PCR; the TCRdb copy retains only in-frame clones and omits some. The sample contains around 130,000 clones, less than 85% of which appear only once. General observations from the study: In a later analysis, most CMV-associated TCR beta chains appeared HLA-restricted. TCR beta chain V- and J-gene trimming was linked, in a later analysis, to a missense variant in DCLRE1C.

Sequencing used PBMCs. This clonotype was obtained from a male donor in good health and CMV-seronegative.

The CDR3 coding sequence is TGCGCCAGCAGCCAAGATCTGGGGGGAGTAGGGCAGCCCCAGCATTTT. This encodes CASSQDLGGVGQPQHF. This sequence joins TRBV4-3 and TRBJ1-5; weak D call: TRBD1 (5 bases). The V end was cut by 0 bases, the J end by 7 bases, with 16 bases between. From germline, CDR1 is LGHNA and CDR2 YSLEER. There are 16 residues in the CDR3.